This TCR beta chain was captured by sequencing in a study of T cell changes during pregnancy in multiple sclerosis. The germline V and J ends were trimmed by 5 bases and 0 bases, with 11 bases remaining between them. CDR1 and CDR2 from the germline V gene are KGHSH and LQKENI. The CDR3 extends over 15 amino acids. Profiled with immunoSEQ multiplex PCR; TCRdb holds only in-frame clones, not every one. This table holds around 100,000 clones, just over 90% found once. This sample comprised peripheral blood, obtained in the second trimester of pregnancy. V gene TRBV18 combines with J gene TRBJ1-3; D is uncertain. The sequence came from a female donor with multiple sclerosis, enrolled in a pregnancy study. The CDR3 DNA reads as TGTGCCAGCTCAGGCACAGCCGCCTCTGGAAACACCATATATTTT. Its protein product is CASSGTAASGNTIYF.